This T cell receptor (beta chain) was captured by sequencing in a study of technical replicates of blood from four donors. The repertoire was sequenced with immunoSEQ multiplex PCR; TCRdb's copy has only in-frame clones and lacks some. The table shows tens of thousands of clones, with roughly 94% occurring only once. This CDR3 is built from 14 residues. V was shortened by 3 bases and J by 4 bases, with 12 bases between the two germline ends. Germline V lookup: CDR1 MNHEY, CDR2 SMNVEV (reference sequence). This sequence was found in a human donor in good health. This chain uses TRBV27 with TRBJ2-5, with a possible D match to TRBD2 (5 bases). Sequenced: T cells isolated from PBMCs. The CDR3 region is CASSFIGISETQYF. CDR3 nucleotide sequence: TGTGCCAGCAGTTTTATCGGGATCTCAGAGACCCAGTACTTC.